This record looks at one T cell receptor (beta chain) sequence and its context. This sample stems from a study of radiation and T cells in renal cell carcinoma. The CDR3 is 12 amino acids. Treatment described: 15 Gy SBRT to primary tumor, nephrectomy 4 weeks later. Clones were sequenced by immunoSEQ multiplex PCR, and TCRdb holds only the in-frame ones, with some missing. Among 4,700 or so clones listed, roughly three fifths were seen once. The rearrangement links TRBV21-1 to TRBJ1-6; TRBD1, the table's D call, was not compared with the DNA. TRBV21-1 is a pseudogene. Sequencing used tumor tissue, obtained from a patient whose treatment included radiotherapy and nephrectomy. This TCR derives from a man in his sixties with renal cell carcinoma. The CDR3 sequence is CARDNGNSPLHF. The CDR3 DNA is TGTGCCAGGGACAATGGAAATTCACCCCTCCACTTT.